These 22 T cell receptor beta chains were sequenced from one sample in a study of beta chain features in type 1 diabetes. All of the isolated RNA was reverse transcribed, so expressed TCRB transcripts were sequenced. The method was immunoSEQ multiplex PCR; TCRdb's version includes in-frame clones alone and lacks a portion of them. Altogether about 650,000 clones are present, around an eighth being singletons, with the ten largest covering more than 0.095%. Study-level results: People with Type 1 diabetes carried modestly yet significantly shorter TCRB CDR3s in all four CD4+ subsets.

Antigens for these TCRs are unknown. The source material was naive CD4+ T cells from blood. The source is a young man with type 1 diabetes.

The V gene is TRBV18, the J gene TRBJ1-6; D gene uncertain. CDR3 length equals 15 residues. CDR1 KGHSH and CDR2 LQKENI come from the germline V gene. The ends were cut back, 2 bases at V and 8 bases at J, with 13 bases in the middle. CDR3 sequence reads: CASSPGVDFYSPLHF. CDR3 coding DNA: TGTGCCAGCTCACCAGGCGTTGACTTCTATTCACCCCTCCACTTT. The full variable domain, completed using reference TRBV18 and TRBJ1-6, is NAGVMQNPRHLVRRRGQEARLRCSPMKGHSHVYWYRQLPEEGLKFMVYLQKENIIDESGMPKERFSAEFPKEGPSILRIQQVVRGDSAAYFCASSPGVDFYSPLHFGNGTRLTVT.

Points on this clone: The sample holds other DNA sequences that translate to the same CDR3. This chain connects TRBV5-1 to TRBJ1-1; weak D call: TRBD1 (6 bases). This CDR3 region has 14 residues. Germline assignment: CDR1 SGHRS and CDR2 YFSETQ. The V and J ends lost 0 bases and 1 base respectively, with 7 bases between them. CDR3 DNA: TGCGCCAGCAGCTTGGAAGGGGGGAACACTGAAGCTTTCTTT. Translation: CASSLEGGNTEAFF.

V usage is TRBV5-4 and J usage is TRBJ2-1, with TRBD2 matching 7 bases. Germline values: CDR1 SGHNT, CDR2 YYREEE (reference sequence). Trimming at V came to 0 bases and at J to 6 bases, leaving 9 bases not matched to a gene. This CDR3 spans 16 amino acids. The CDR3 DNA is TGTGCCAGCAGCTTGGCGGCGGGCAGGGAGGGCAATGAGCAGTTCTTC. Amino acid sequence: CASSLAAGREGNEQFF.

The chain couples TRBV27 to TRBJ1-5, with 7 bases lining up with TRBD1. Germline lookup yields CDR1 MNHEY and CDR2 SMNVEV (reference sequence). The junction had 2 bases not matched to a gene; V was cut back by 4 bases and J by 5 bases. CDR3 size: 13 residues. The CDR3 reads CASSSDRDQPQHF. For the CDR3, the DNA is TGTGCCAGCAGTTCCGACAGGGATCAGCCCCAGCATTTT.

The rearrangement uses TRBV18 and TRBJ2-1; D remains ambiguous. The V gene's germline CDR1 is KGHSH and CDR2 LQKENI. CDR3 length: 11 amino acids. V dropped 6 bases and J dropped 12 bases, with 12 bases sitting between them. In DNA, the CDR3 is TGTGCCAGCTCCCTCGCGTTCCCGCAGTTCTTC. Amino acid sequence: CASSLAFPQFF.

This clone was observed a handful of times. The CDR3 sequence: CASSPPGGVNTGELFF. In nucleotides, the CDR3 is TGTGCCAGCAGTCCGCCAGGGGGGGTTAACACCGGGGAGCTGTTTTTT. The chain joins TRBV28 to TRBJ2-2, with D possibly called TRBD1 or TRBD2 (7 bases each). The CDR3 runs to 16 residues. Trimming cost V 5 bases and J 2 bases, with 15 bases left between them. Germline values: CDR1 MDHEN, CDR2 SYDVKM.

J is TRBJ1-4 and V is TRBV6-1, with unresolved D. Trimming took 5 bases from V and 5 from J, leaving 9 bases between them. CDR1 MNHNS and CDR2 SASEGT come from the germline V gene. CDR3 length: 13 amino acids. CDR3 in DNA: TGTGCCAGCAGTACGAACAAGAATGAAAAACTGTTTTTT. Its translation is CASSTNKNEKLFF.

This clone was counted only a few times. This sample also contains other DNA sequences that code for the same CDR3. The chain employs TRBV5-1 and TRBJ1-1; D uncertain. The CDR3 is 14 residues long. The V and J ends lost 0 bases and 1 base respectively, with 7 bases between them. CDR1 and CDR2 (germline): SGHRS, YFSETQ. CDR3 residues: CASSLGTENTEAFF. CDR3 nucleotides: TGCGCCAGCAGCTTGGGTACAGAGAACACTGAAGCTTTCTTT.

This clone has only a few counts. CDR3 amino acids: CASSFGLGRAEETQYF. As DNA, the CDR3 is TGTGCCAGCAGTTTTGGCCTCGGGAGGGCGGAAGAGACCCAGTACTTC. The V call is TRBV6-6, the J call TRBJ2-5; 8 bases line up with TRBD2. Per germline, CDR1 MNHNY and CDR2 SVGAGI (reference sequence). J lost 3 bases, V lost 4 bases, and 10 bases had no gene match. CDR3 size: 16 residues.

This clone was observed a handful of times. The chain combines TRBV4-2 with TRBJ2-1; TRBD2 agrees at 8 bases. The CDR3 runs to 17 residues. Germline loops: CDR1 LGHNA, CDR2 YNFKEQ. Unmatched junction bases numbered 11, after V lost 0 bases and J lost 7 bases. The CDR3 is CASSQEPPGLGVNEQFF. As DNA, the CDR3 is TGTGCCAGCAGCCAAGAGCCTCCGGGACTAGGGGTGAATGAGCAGTTCTTC.

In this sample, this clone turned up a few times. The J gene is TRBJ2-1, the V gene TRBV5-1; weak D call: TRBD1 (6 bases). Trimming left V 3 bases short and J 7 bases short, with 20 bases between. Germline V gene sequence: CDR1 SGHRS, CDR2 YFSETQ. This CDR3 region has 16 residues. The chain's CDR3 is CASSSGVGARENEQFF. The DNA for the CDR3 is TGCGCCAGCAGCTCTGGCGTGGGGGCCCGTGAGAATGAGCAGTTCTTC.

V and J are TRBV30 and TRBJ2-1, with D tentatively TRBD1 or TRBD2 (6 bases each). V lost 0 bases and J lost 8, with 11 bases in between. The CDR3 consists of 13 residues. Germline V gives CDR1 GTSNPN, CDR2 SVGIG (reference sequence). In DNA form, the CDR3 reads TGTGCCTGGAGTGTAAGGGGGGCGGATGAGCAGTTCTTC. Amino acids: CAWSVRGADEQFF.

Only a few counts were recorded for this clone. The chain carries TRBV7-6 and TRBJ2-5; 9 bases match TRBD2. Germline-derived CDR1 and CDR2 are SGHVS and FNYEAQ. The CDR3 spans 16 residues. J was trimmed by 3 bases and V by 2 bases; bases with no gene match: 7. CDR3 sequence reads: CASSLPAGGGEETQYF. In DNA form, the CDR3 reads TGTGCCAGCAGCTTACCAGCGGGGGGTGGGGAAGAGACCCAGTACTTC.

The rearrangement links TRBV6-1 to TRBJ1-2; TRBD1 matches 12 bases. Germline assignment: CDR1 MNHNS and CDR2 SASEGT. V lost 8 bases and J lost 8; bases outside the gene matches: 6. The CDR3 sequence is 13 residues long. The CDR3 sequence is CASLPGQGAGYTF. In DNA, the CDR3 is TGTGCCAGCCTTCCGGGACAGGGGGCGGGCTACACCTTC.

This chain uses TRBV27 with TRBJ2-5; maybe TRBD2 (7 bases). Per germline, CDR1 MNHEY and CDR2 SMNVEV (reference sequence). CDR3 size: 16 residues. Trimming pared 5 bases from V and 4 bases from J, leaving 20 bases between. CDR3 bases: TGTGCCAGCAGTCCTAGGGGGGGCGCCGGGGTAGAGACCCAGTACTTC. As protein: CASSPRGGAGVETQYF.

In nucleotides, the CDR3 is TGTGCCAGCAGACCGGACAGGAACACTGAAGCTTTCTTT. The encoded protein is CASRPDRNTEAFF. The V gene is TRBV6-4, the J gene TRBJ1-1; TRBD1 might be the D (6 bases). Looked up from germline, CDR1 is MRHNA and CDR2 is SNTAGT. The CDR3 has 13 amino acids. V was shortened by 6 bases and J by 1 base, with 9 bases between the two germline ends.

This clone was observed a handful of times. V gene TRBV14 combines with J gene TRBJ1-2; the D is unclear. The V gene lost 0 bases and the J gene lost 8 bases, with 10 bases spanning the gap. Per the germline V gene, CDR1 is SGHDN and CDR2 is FVKESK. This CDR3 is 13 amino acids long. The chain's CDR3 is CASSQDFSDGYTF. CDR3 nucleotide sequence: TGTGCCAGCAGCCAAGACTTTTCGGACGGCTACACCTTC.

The genes are TRBV5-1 and TRBJ2-1, with D tentatively TRBD2 (5 bases). V lost 0 bases and J 7 bases, leaving 8 bases between the germline ends. CDR3 length: 13 residues. Germline V gene lookup returns CDR1 SGHRS and CDR2 YFSETQ. CDR3 nucleotide sequence: TGCGCCAGCAGCTTGGTTGAGCGGAATGAGCAGTTCTTC. Translation: CASSLVERNEQFF.

The J gene is TRBJ2-7, the V gene TRBV11-3, with TRBD1 identical over 8 bases. The CDR3 consists of 14 residues. CDR1 is SGHNT and CDR2 is YENEEA in the germline V gene. V was pared by 5 bases and J by 7 bases, with 10 bases of the junction left unmatched. CDR3 bases: TGTGCCAGCAGCCGACCGCAGGGGGCGGGTGAGCAGTACTTC. Protein product: CASSRPQGAGEQYF.

The sample holds a few counts of this clone. This chain joins TRBV9 and TRBJ2-6, with a weak D call TRBD1 (6 bases). CDR1 is SGDLS and CDR2 is YYNGEE in the germline V gene. The germline V and J ends were trimmed by 3 bases and 4 bases, with 11 bases remaining between them. The CDR3 contains 15 residues. CDR3 region: CASSGPGVGANVLTF. CDR3 DNA sequence: TGTGCCAGCAGCGGACCAGGGGTCGGGGCCAACGTCCTGACTTTC.

The J gene is TRBJ2-3, the V gene TRBV5-1, with TRBD2 matching over 14 bases. The CDR3 is 16 amino acids. V shed 4 bases, J shed 4 bases, and the junction held 5 bases outside the gene matches. The germline V gene has CDR1 SGHRS and CDR2 YFSETQ. This CDR3 reads CASSLGTSGGPDTQYF. The CDR3 region has the DNA TGCGCCAGCAGCCTGGGGACTAGCGGGGGCCCAGATACGCAGTATTTT.

The sample holds a few counts of this clone. The chain combines TRBV4-3 with TRBJ2-1; TRBD2 might be the D (6 bases). The germline V gene encodes CDR1 LGHNA and CDR2 YSLEER. The length of the CDR3 is 17 residues. V was pared by 0 bases and J by 4 bases, with 16 bases between. This chain's CDR3 is CASSQEAGPATYNEQFF. In nucleotides, the CDR3 is TGCGCCAGCAGCCAAGAGGCGGGGCCAGCTACTTACAATGAGCAGTTCTTC.